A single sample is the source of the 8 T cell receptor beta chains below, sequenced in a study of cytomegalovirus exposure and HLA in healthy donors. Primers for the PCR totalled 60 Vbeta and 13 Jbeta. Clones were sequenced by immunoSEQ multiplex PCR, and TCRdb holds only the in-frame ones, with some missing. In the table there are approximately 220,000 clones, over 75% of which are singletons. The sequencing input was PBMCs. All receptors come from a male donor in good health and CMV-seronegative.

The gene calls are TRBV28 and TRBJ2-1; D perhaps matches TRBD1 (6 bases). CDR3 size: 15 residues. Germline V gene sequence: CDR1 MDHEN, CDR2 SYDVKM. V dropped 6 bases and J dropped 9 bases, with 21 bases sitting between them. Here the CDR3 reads CASSPSGVGSGEQFF. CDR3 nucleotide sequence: TGTGCCAGCAGCCCTTCAGGGGTTGGGTCGGGTGAGCAGTTCTTC.

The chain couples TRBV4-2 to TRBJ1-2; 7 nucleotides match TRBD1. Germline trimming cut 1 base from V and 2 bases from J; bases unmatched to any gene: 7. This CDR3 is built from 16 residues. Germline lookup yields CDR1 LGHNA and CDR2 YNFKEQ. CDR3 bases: TGTGCCAGCAGCCAAGTCGGAATGACAGGGAACTATGGCTACACCTTC. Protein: CASSQVGMTGNYGYTF.

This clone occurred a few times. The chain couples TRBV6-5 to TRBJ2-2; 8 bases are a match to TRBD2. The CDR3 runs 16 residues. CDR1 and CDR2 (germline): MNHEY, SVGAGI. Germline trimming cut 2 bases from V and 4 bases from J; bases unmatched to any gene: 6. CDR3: CASSYVSGRATGELFF. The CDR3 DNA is TGTGCCAGCAGTTACGTAAGCGGGAGAGCCACCGGGGAGCTGTTTTTT.

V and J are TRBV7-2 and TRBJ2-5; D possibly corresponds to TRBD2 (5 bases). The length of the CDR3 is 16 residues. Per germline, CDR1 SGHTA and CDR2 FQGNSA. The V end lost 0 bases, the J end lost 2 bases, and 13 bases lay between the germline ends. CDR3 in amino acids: CASSLALAASQETQYF. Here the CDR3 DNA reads TGTGCCAGCAGCTTAGCCCTAGCAGCTTCTCAAGAGACCCAGTACTTC.

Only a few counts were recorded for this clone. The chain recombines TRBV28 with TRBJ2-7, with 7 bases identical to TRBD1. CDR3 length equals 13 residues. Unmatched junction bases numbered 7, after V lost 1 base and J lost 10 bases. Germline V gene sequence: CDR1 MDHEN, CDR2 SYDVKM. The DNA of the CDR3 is TGTGCCAGCAGTTTATCGAGGGGGCTAGGTCAGTACTTC. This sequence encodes CASSLSRGLGQYF.

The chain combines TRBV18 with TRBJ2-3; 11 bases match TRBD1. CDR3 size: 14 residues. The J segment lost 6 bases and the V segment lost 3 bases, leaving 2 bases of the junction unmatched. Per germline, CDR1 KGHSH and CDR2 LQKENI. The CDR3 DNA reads TGTGCCAGCTCACCGGGGACAGGGGGTGATACGCAGTATTTT. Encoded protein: CASSPGTGGDTQYF.

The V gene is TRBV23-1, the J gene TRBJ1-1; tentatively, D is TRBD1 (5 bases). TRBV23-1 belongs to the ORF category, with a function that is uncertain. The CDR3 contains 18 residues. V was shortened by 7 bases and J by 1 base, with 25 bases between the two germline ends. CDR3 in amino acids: CASKYPWTSSGGNTEAFF. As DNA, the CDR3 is TGCGCCAGCAAGTACCCTTGGACATCCTCAGGCGGGAACACTGAAGCTTTCTTT.

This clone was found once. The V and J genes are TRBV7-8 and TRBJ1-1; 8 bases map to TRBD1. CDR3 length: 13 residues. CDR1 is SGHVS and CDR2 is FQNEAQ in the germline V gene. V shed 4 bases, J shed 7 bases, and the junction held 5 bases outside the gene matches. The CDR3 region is CASSSGQGNEAFF. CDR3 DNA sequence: TGTGCCAGCAGCTCTGGACAGGGTAATGAAGCTTTCTTT.